This is a list of T cell receptor beta chains from one sample in a study of shared clonotypes between healthy human individuals. Measured with immunoSEQ multiplex PCR; TCRdb has only the in-frame clones, and not every one. Among a few hundred thousand clones listed, 96% were seen once. The sample consisted of memory CD8+ T cells sorted from blood. The receptors originated from a man younger than 45 in good health. The CDR3 runs from the conserved cysteine through the conserved F or W. The D gene is left open where the match is weak. Clone size appears in some rows only: once, few, many, or a class for an expanded clone.

TRBJ2-4	TRBV5-1	.	TRBD1	CASSQTGEDIQYF
TRBJ2-5	TRBV5-4	.	.	CASSPGQQETQYF
TRBJ2-7	TRBV7-9	.	.	CASSIAAIYEQYF
TRBJ2-5	TRBV7-9	.	.	CASSLVGSGETQYF
TRBJ2-1	TRBV18	.	.	CASSPVWGNSYNEQFF
TRBJ2-5	TRBV4-2	.	TRBD1	CASSQDGQGQETQYF
TRBJ2-5	TRBV7-9	.	TRBD1	CASSRHRGQGVGGETQYF
TRBJ2-1	TRBV27	.	.	CASSPPGGREQFF
TRBJ1-5	TRBV6-5	.	.	CASSTDWGNQPQHF
TRBJ2-2	TRBV6-1	.	.	CASTVAGANTGELFF
TRBJ1-5	TRBV30	.	TRBD1	CAWSPPGDRGLYSNQPQHF
TRBJ2-1	TRBV7-9	.	TRBD2	CASSLVTSGSSYNEQFF
TRBJ1-5	TRBV9	few	.	CASSSRADWGEPQHF
TRBJ2-1	TRBV7-2	.	TRBD1	CASSLGLYVQGAGNEQFF
TRBJ1-1	TRBV6-5	.	.	CASRGYRDKAFF
TRBJ2-7	TRBV6-1	.	.	CASSVGRTYEQYF
TRBJ1-2	TRBV7-9	.	TRBD1	CASSPDRGRGYTF
TRBJ1-3	TRBV7-6	.	.	CASSNRLGGSGNTIYF
TRBJ1-2	TRBV14	.	TRBD1	CASRRTGGYGYTF
TRBJ2-5	TRBV19	.	TRBD2	CASSQGLAEETQYF
TRBJ2-3	TRBV5-1	.	TRBD2	CASSLETSGSRTDTQYF
TRBJ2-3	TRBV9	once	TRBD1	CASSVGTGRSQYF
TRBJ2-3	TRBV29-1	.	TRBD2	CSVAWTSGNADTQYF
TRBJ1-6	TRBV5-5	.	.	CASSLHRDSPLHF
TRBJ2-2	TRBV11-2	.	TRBD2	CASSLGTSGSVTGELFF
TRBJ1-2	TRBV4-2	.	.	CASSQDPGLGGYTF
TRBJ2-7	TRBV5-5	once	.	CASSYHRTYEQYF
TRBJ2-7	TRBV7-8	once	.	CASSSGGEQYF
TRBJ2-1	TRBV7-2	.	.	CASSNPDRSEQFF
TRBJ1-1	TRBV10-3	.	.	CAISELQKSTEAFF
TRBJ1-2	TRBV6-5	.	.	CASTSGGGGYTF
TRBJ2-2	TRBV5-1	.	.	CASSLETNTGELFF
TRBJ1-2	TRBV7-8	.	.	CASSLERGNYGYTF
TRBJ2-7	TRBV6-1	.	.	CASSERGPPYEQYF
TRBJ2-2	TRBV11-2	once	.	CASSRRRLRTSNTGELFF
TRBJ2-1	TRBV7-2	.	.	CASSWSLLGEQFF
TRBJ2-3	TRBV9	.	TRBD2	CASSLGTSRSGDTQYF
TRBJ1-3	TRBV30	once	.	CAWRRGSGNTIYF
TRBJ2-7	TRBV7-9	.	TRBD2	CASSLSGREDEQYF
TRBJ2-3	TRBV6-1	.	.	CASRRVGSDTQYF
TRBJ2-7	TRBV6-5	.	.	CASSYLRATAYEQYF
TRBJ1-3	TRBV28	.	.	CASSTLQGLDTIYF
TRBJ2-1	TRBV7-2	.	TRBD1	CASSFFRPGTGNEQFF
TRBJ2-3	TRBV9	.	TRBD2	CASSVAGTSGRGTDTQYF
TRBJ2-7	TRBV2	.	.	CASRRGTYEQYF
TRBJ1-2	TRBV20-1	.	.	CSASTNYGYTF
TRBJ2-1	TRBV5-6	.	.	CASSLELREKFF
TRBJ2-3	TRBV9	.	TRBD2	CASSVGVAGEFSTDTQYF
TRBJ2-1	TRBV27	.	.	CASSFKASGHNEQFF
TRBJ1-5	TRBV5-1	.	.	CASSLRDNSNQPQHF
TRBJ2-5	TRBV19	.	.	CASSSREGKAQYF
TRBJ1-5	TRBV15	.	.	CATSAGRAEYQPQHF
TRBJ1-6	TRBV6-1	.	.	CASRGGSPLHF
TRBJ2-7	TRBV6-4	.	.	CASSDGKTEKGQYF
TRBJ2-1	TRBV19	.	TRBD2	CASSILTGRLNEQFF